Following are 23 T cell receptor beta chains from one sample sequenced in a study of glioma-infiltrating T cells after dendritic cell vaccination. Profiling relied on immunoSEQ multiplex PCR, and the TCRdb table lists in-frame clones only, not all of them. The data contain approximately 84,000 clones, around 86% of them seen just once; the ten biggest clones take up approximately 14%. Specimen: blood, collected before dendritic cell vaccination. These receptors were obtained from a human donor with glioblastoma.

This clone was recorded a few times. The rearrangement links TRBV10-3 to TRBJ2-1, with 7 bases that match TRBD1. Germline V gene data show CDR1 as ENHRY and CDR2 as SYGVKD. The CDR3 sequence is 15 residues long. V lost 0 bases and J lost 3; bases outside the gene matches: 2. In nucleotides, the CDR3 is TGTGCCATCAGTGAGTCAGGGGACAGCTACAATGAGCAGTTCTTC. Its protein product is CAISESGDSYNEQFF.

The chain is built from TRBV5-1 and TRBJ2-1, with D maybe TRBD2 (6 bases). Per germline, CDR1 SGHRS and CDR2 YFSETQ. Trimming took 4 bases from V and 0 from J, leaving 11 bases between them. This CDR3 contains 15 residues. CDR3 in amino acids: CASSPGGSSYNEQFF. CDR3 nucleotides: TGCGCCAGCAGCCCCGGAGGGAGCTCCTACAATGAGCAGTTCTTC.

The CDR3 DNA sequence: TGTGCCAGCAGTGTTAGACAGACTTCTAGCAATCAGCCCCAGCATTTT. Translation gives CASSVRQTSSNQPQHF. The rearrangement joins TRBV28 to TRBJ1-5, with D possibly matching TRBD1 (5 bases). Trimming left V 5 bases short and J 0 bases short, with 14 bases between. The CDR3 runs 16 residues. Germline V gene lookup returns CDR1 MDHEN and CDR2 SYDVKM.

This clone was recorded only once. This chain uses TRBV7-9 with TRBJ2-7, with 13 bases matching TRBD2. CDR3 length: 18 residues. V dropped 5 bases and J dropped 1; count of bases not matched to a gene: 11. Germline V lookup: CDR1 SEHNR, CDR2 FQNEAQ (reference sequence). DNA of the CDR3: TGTGCCAGCAGCCAGCCGACTAGCGGGAGGCCGAATTCCTACGAGCAGTACTTC. It specifies CASSQPTSGRPNSYEQYF.

The chain couples TRBV7-3 to TRBJ2-3; D perhaps matches TRBD2 (6 bases). CDR3 length: 17 amino acids. Looked up from germline, CDR1 is SGHTA and CDR2 is FQGTGA. V lost 5 bases and J 2 bases, leaving 20 bases between the germline ends. The chain's CDR3 is CASSPTPGTPVTDTQYF. The CDR3, as DNA: TGTGCCAGCAGCCCAACCCCCGGGACTCCAGTCACAGATACGCAGTATTTT. Variable domain in full (rest from reference TRBV7-3 and TRBJ2-3): GAGVSQTPSNKVTEKGKYVELRCDPISGHTALYWYRQSLGQGPEFLIYFQGTGAADDSGLPNDRFFAVRPEGSVSTLKIQRTERGDSAVYLCASSPTPGTPVTDTQYFGPGTRLTVL.

V usage is TRBV15 and J usage is TRBJ1-5; D might be TRBD1 (5 bases). V lost 3 bases to trimming and J lost 0 bases, with 9 bases between them. Germline CDR1 is LNHNV and CDR2 is YYDKDF (reference sequence). This CDR3 region has 15 residues. CDR3 in amino acids: CATSSGDSSNQPQHF. The CDR3, as DNA: TGTGCCACCAGCAGTGGGGACTCTAGCAATCAGCCCCAGCATTTT.

The CDR3: CASSIQGTGTEAFF. The CDR3 DNA reads TGTGCCAGTAGTATCCAGGGGACGGGCACTGAAGCTTTCTTT. This chain uses TRBV19 with TRBJ1-1; tentative D call: TRBD1 (6 bases). The CDR3 loop spans 14 amino acids. CDR1 is LNHDA, CDR2 SQIVND, per germline (reference sequence). Trimming removed 3 bases from V and 4 bases from J, with 12 bases in between.

This chain links TRBV9 with TRBJ1-2; 7 nucleotides agree with TRBD1. The V segment lost 4 bases and the J segment 4 bases; nucleotides outside the gene matches: 10. Germline V gene data show CDR1 as SGDLS and CDR2 as YYNGEE. This CDR3 is 15 amino acids long. The CDR3, as DNA: TGTGCCAGCAGCCAACCCCCGGGACAGCCCTATGGCTACACCTTC. Translated, it gives CASSQPPGQPYGYTF. The full variable domain, its missing parts supplied by reference TRBV9 and TRBJ1-2, is DSGVTQTPKHLITATGQRVTLRCSPRSGDLSVYWYQQSLDQGLQFLIQYYNGEERAKGNILERFSAQQFPDLHSELNLSSLELGDSALYFCASSQPPGQPYGYTFGSGTRLTVV.

CDR3 in amino acids: CASSPGTGGWNTEAFF. CDR3 bases: TGTGCCAGCAGCCCGGGGACAGGGGGCTGGAACACTGAAGCTTTCTTT. The chain combines TRBV7-9 with TRBJ1-1; 12 nucleotides line up with TRBD1. V trimming: 5 bases; J trimming: 1 base; junction bases outside the gene matches: 5. Germline CDR1 reads SEHNR; CDR2 reads FQNEAQ (reference sequence). This CDR3 has 16 amino acids.

The V gene is TRBV9, the J gene TRBJ2-7, with 7 nucleotides matching TRBD1. Trimming cost V 2 bases and J 5 bases; bases outside gene matches: 4. Looked up from germline, CDR1 is SGDLS and CDR2 is YYNGEE. The CDR3 runs to 13 residues. DNA of the CDR3: TGTGCCAGCAGCGTGGCAGGGGGTCACGAGCAGTACTTC. It codes for CASSVAGGHEQYF. The whole variable domain, filled in from reference TRBV9 and TRBJ2-7, reads DSGVTQTPKHLITATGQRVTLRCSPRSGDLSVYWYQQSLDQGLQFLIQYYNGEERAKGNILERFSAQQFPDLHSELNLSSLELGDSALYFCASSVAGGHEQYFGPGTRLTVT.

This clone was counted a single time. The V and J genes are TRBV15 and TRBJ2-7, with TRBD2 identical over 15 bases. The V segment lost 0 bases and the J segment 5 bases; nucleotides outside the gene matches: 8. The CDR3 contains 18 residues. CDR1 is LNHNV, CDR2 YYDKDF, per germline (reference sequence). The CDR3 loop reads CATSREPPGLAGGNEQYF. The CDR3 bases are TGTGCCACCAGCAGAGAACCGCCGGGACTAGCGGGAGGAAACGAGCAGTACTTC. The full variable domain, its missing parts supplied by reference TRBV15 and TRBJ2-7, is DAMVIQNPRYQVTQFGKPVTLSCSQTLNHNVMYWYQQKSSQAPKLLFHYYDKDFNNEADTPDNFQSRRPNTSFCFLDIRSPGLGDTAMYLCATSREPPGLAGGNEQYFGPGTRLTVT.

This chain links TRBV9 with TRBJ2-3, with TRBD2 matching 8 bases. Germline-derived CDR1 and CDR2 are SGDLS and YYNGEE. V lost 3 bases to trimming and J lost 2 bases; unmatched junction nucleotides: 11. The CDR3 has 17 residues. This CDR3 is CASSAQSAGGPTDTQYF. CDR3 nucleotide sequence: TGTGCCAGCAGCGCTCAGTCCGCGGGAGGCCCCACAGATACGCAGTATTTT.

The genes are TRBV5-1 and TRBJ2-7; 10 bases are a match to TRBD1. Trimming took 0 bases from V and 7 from J; bases not matched to a gene: 10. Germline assignment: CDR1 SGHRS and CDR2 YFSETQ. CDR3 length: 16 residues. The DNA for the CDR3 is TGCGCCAGCAGCTTGGTAGCCGGGACAGGGGTCGGGGAGCAGTACTTC. Protein product: CASSLVAGTGVGEQYF.

The rearrangement uses TRBV11-1 and TRBJ2-7; D possibly corresponds to TRBD1 (5 bases). Trimming took 3 bases from V and 2 from J, leaving 8 bases between them. Germline V gene sequence: CDR1 SGHAT, CDR2 FQDESV (reference sequence). This CDR3 spans 13 amino acids. The CDR3 region is CASSFGHTYEQYF. Written as DNA, the CDR3 is TGTGCCAGCAGCTTCGGACACACCTACGAGCAGTACTTC.

The chain joins TRBV5-1 to TRBJ1-3; tentative D call: TRBD1 (6 bases). The germline V and J ends were trimmed by 0 bases and 2 bases, with 9 bases remaining between them. The CDR3 loop spans 15 amino acids. Per the germline V gene, CDR1 is SGHRS and CDR2 is YFSETQ. As DNA, the CDR3 is TGCGCCAGCAGCTTGGCAGGGGTAACTGGAAACACCATATATTTT. This translates into CASSLAGVTGNTIYF.

The genes are TRBV15 and TRBJ1-1, with D possibly matching TRBD1 (5 bases). V gave up 1 base and J gave up 5 bases, with 17 bases separating them. CDR3 length equals 16 residues. CDR1 and CDR2 from the germline V gene are LNHNV and YYDKDF (reference sequence). CDR3 bases: TGTGCCACCAGCAGAGGGGGTGTGGGGGGAAAGACTGAAGCTTTCTTT. It specifies CATSRGGVGGKTEAFF.

V and J are TRBV5-1 and TRBJ2-7, with 13 bases aligning to TRBD2. The CDR3 extends over 16 amino acids. Per germline, CDR1 SGHRS and CDR2 YFSETQ. V gave up 0 bases and J gave up 2 bases; unmatched junction bases: 2. CDR3 sequence reads: CASSLDGTSGTYEQYF. As DNA, the CDR3 is TGCGCCAGCAGCTTGGATGGGACTAGCGGGACCTACGAGCAGTACTTC.

This clone has just one count. The chain links TRBV7-2 to TRBJ2-1; 7 nucleotides line up with TRBD1. There are 11 residues in the CDR3. The V segment lost 3 bases and the J segment 11 bases; nucleotides outside the gene matches: 1. CDR1 is SGHTA and CDR2 is FQGNSA in the germline V gene. CDR3 bases: TGTGCCAGCAGCTTGGGACAGAAGCAGTTCTTC. Protein sequence: CASSLGQKQFF.

The chain has TRBV6-5 and TRBJ1-1; TRBD1 matches 8 bases. Losses at the gene ends were 4 bases for V and 1 base for J; bases not matched to a gene: 2. CDR1 is MNHEY, CDR2 SVGAGI, per germline. The CDR3 contains 14 residues. The CDR3 region is CASSSGTGNTEAFF. CDR3 nucleotide sequence: TGTGCCAGCAGTTCAGGGACAGGGAACACTGAAGCTTTCTTT.

This clone was observed a single time. The V call is TRBV7-8, the J call TRBJ1-5; D remains ambiguous. Trimming pared 0 bases from V and 5 bases from J, leaving 11 bases between. The CDR3 runs 15 residues. In germline, CDR1 is SGHVS, CDR2 FQNEAQ. The CDR3 loop is CASSLAGPDHQPQHF. CDR3 sequence (DNA): TGTGCCAGCAGCTTAGCTGGGCCAGACCATCAGCCCCAGCATTTT.

This clone turned up a few times. The sample carries other DNA sequences with the same CDR3. The chain carries TRBV7-9 and TRBJ1-6; D is uncertain. CDR1 is SEHNR and CDR2 is FQNEAQ in the germline V gene (reference sequence). CDR3 length equals 11 residues. Trimming removed 6 bases from V and 7 bases from J, with 4 bases in between. The CDR3 coding sequence is TGTGCCAGCAGTTCGAATTCACCCCTCCACTTT. This sequence encodes CASSSNSPLHF. The whole variable domain, filled in from reference TRBV7-9 and TRBJ1-6, reads DTGVSQNPRHKITKRGQNVTFRCDPISEHNRLYWYRQTLGQGPEFLTYFQNEAQLEKSRLLSDRFSAERPKGSFSTLEIQRTEQGDSAMYLCASSSNSPLHFGNGTRLTVT.

The V and J genes are TRBV5-4 and TRBJ2-2; the match to TRBD1 covers 7 bases. After removal of 4 bases from V and 7 bases from J, the junction contained 7 bases not matched to a gene. The CDR3 contains 14 residues. Germline loops: CDR1 SGHNT, CDR2 YYREEE (reference sequence). Written as DNA, the CDR3 is TGTGCCAGCAGCCAGACAGGGTTAAACGGGGAGCTGTTTTTT. Its protein product is CASSQTGLNGELFF.

J is TRBJ2-3 and V is TRBV7-9, with 9 bases fitting TRBD1. The V and J ends lost 7 bases and 2 bases, in that order; junction bases with no gene match: 13. Looked up from germline, CDR1 is SEHNR and CDR2 is FQNEAQ (reference sequence). The length of the CDR3 is 17 residues. The CDR3 region has the DNA TGTGCCAGCAACACACCCACAGGGGGCTATTTCACAGATACGCAGTATTTT. This translates into CASNTPTGGYFTDTQYF.